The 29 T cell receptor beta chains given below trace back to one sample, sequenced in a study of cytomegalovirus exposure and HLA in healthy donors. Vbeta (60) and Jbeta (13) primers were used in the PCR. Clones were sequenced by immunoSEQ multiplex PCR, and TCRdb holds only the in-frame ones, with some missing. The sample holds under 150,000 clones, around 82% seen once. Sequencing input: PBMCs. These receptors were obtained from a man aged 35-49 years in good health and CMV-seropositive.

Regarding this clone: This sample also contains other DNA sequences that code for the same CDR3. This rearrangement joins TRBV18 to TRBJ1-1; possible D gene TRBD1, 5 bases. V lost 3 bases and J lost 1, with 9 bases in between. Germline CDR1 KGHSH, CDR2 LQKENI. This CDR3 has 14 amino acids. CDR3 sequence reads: CASSPGGGNTEAFF. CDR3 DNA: TGTGCCAGCTCACCCGGGGGGGGGAACACTGAAGCTTTCTTT.

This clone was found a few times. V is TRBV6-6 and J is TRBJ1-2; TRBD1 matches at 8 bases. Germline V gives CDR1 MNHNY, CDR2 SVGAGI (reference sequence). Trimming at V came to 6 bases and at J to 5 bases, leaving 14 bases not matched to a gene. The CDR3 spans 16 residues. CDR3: CASRRPQGARSYGYTF. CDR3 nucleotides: TGTGCCAGCAGACGACCTCAGGGGGCGCGGAGTTATGGCTACACCTTC.

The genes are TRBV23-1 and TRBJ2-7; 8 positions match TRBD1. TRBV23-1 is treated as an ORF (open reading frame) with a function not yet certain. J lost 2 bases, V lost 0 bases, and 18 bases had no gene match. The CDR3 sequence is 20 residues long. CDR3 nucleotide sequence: TGCGCCAGCAGTCAATCTTGGGGGCTACCCACAGGGGGGAGAACCTACGAGCAGTACTTC. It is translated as CASSQSWGLPTGGRTYEQYF.

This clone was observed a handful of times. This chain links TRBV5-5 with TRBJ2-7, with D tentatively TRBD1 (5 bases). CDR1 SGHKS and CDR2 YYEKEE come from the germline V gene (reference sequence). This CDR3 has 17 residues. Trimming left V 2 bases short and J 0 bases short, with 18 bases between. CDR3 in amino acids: CASSLGIQGLSSYEQYF. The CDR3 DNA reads TGTGCCAGCAGCTTAGGAATCCAGGGCCTGAGCTCCTACGAGCAGTACTTC.

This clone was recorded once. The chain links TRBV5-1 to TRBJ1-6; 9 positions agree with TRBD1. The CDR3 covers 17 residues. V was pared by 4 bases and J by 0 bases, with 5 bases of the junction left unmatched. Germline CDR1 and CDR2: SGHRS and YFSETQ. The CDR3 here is CASSGTGSISYNSPLHF. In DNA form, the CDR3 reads TGCGCCAGCAGCGGGACAGGGAGCATCTCCTATAATTCACCCCTCCACTTT.

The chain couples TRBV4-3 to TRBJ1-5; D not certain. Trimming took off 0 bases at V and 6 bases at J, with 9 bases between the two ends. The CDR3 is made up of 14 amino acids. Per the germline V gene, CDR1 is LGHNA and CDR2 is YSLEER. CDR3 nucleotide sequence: TGCGCCAGCAGCCAAGATCGGGGAAGTCAGCCCCAGCATTTT. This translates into CASSQDRGSQPQHF.

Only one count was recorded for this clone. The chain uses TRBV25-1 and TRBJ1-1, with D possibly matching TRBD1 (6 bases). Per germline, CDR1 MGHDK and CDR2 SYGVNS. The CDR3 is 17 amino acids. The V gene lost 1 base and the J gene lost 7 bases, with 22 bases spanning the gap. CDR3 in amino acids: CASSESVGVRPRGEAFF. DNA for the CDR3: TGTGCCAGCAGTGAATCGGTGGGGGTCAGGCCCAGGGGTGAAGCTTTCTTT.

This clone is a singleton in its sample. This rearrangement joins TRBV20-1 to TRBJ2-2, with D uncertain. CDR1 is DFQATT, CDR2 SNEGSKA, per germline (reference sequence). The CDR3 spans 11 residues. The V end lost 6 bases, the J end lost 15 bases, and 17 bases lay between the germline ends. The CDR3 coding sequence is TGCAGTGCGATGCTTGAGTATGAGTTGTTTTTT. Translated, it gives CSAMLEYELFF.

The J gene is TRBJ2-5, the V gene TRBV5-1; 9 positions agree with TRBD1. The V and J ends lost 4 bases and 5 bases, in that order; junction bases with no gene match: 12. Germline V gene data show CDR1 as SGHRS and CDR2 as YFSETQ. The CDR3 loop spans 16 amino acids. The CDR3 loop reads CASSPGTGFRSETQYF. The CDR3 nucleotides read TGCGCCAGCAGCCCCGGGACAGGGTTTAGATCGGAGACCCAGTACTTC. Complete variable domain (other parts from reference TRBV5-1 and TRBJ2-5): KAGVTQTPRYLIKTRGQQVTLSCSPISGHRSVSWYQQTPGQGLQFLFEYFSETQRNKGNFPGRFSGRQFSNSRSEMNVSTLELGDSALYLCASSPGTGFRSETQYFGPGTRLLVL.

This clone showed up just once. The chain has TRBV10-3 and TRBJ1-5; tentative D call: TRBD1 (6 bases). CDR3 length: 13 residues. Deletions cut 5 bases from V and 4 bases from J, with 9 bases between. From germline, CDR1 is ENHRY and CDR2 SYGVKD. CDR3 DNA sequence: TGTGCCATCAGTAGGGACATTAATCAGCCCCAGCATTTT. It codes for CAISRDINQPQHF.

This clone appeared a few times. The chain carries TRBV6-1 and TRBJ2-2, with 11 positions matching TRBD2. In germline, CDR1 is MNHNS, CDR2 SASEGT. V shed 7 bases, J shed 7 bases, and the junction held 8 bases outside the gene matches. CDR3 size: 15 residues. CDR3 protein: CASTLAGGPDGELFF. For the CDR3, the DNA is TGTGCCAGCACCTTAGCGGGAGGGCCCGACGGGGAGCTGTTTTTT.

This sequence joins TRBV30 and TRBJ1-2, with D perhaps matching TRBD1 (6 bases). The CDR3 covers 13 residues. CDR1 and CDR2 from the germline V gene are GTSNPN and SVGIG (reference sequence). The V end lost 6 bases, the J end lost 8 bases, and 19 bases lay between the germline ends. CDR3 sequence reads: CACRDTARGGYTF. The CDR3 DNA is TGTGCCTGCCGGGACACAGCTCGGGGAGGCTACACCTTC. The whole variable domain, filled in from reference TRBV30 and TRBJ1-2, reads SQTIHQWPATLVQPVGSPLSLECTVEGTSNPNLYWYRQAAGRGLQLLFYSVGIGQISSEVPQNLSASRPQDRQFILSSKKLLLSDSGFYLCACRDTARGGYTFGSGTRLTVV.

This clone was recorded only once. For the CDR3, the DNA is TGTGCCAGCTCACCCCTTGAGGGTGGCGAGCAGTTCTTC. Amino acid sequence: CASSPLEGGEQFF. The rearrangement joins TRBV18 to TRBJ2-1, with D perhaps TRBD2 (5 bases). CDR1 and CDR2 (germline): KGHSH, LQKENI. The CDR3 sequence is 13 residues long. The ends were cut back, 3 bases at V and 10 bases at J, with 13 bases in the middle.

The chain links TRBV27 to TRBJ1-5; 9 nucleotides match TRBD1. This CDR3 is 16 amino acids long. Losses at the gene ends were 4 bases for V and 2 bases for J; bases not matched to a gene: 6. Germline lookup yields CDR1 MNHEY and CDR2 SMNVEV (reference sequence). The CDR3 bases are TGTGCCAGCAGTTACACAGGGGGCGGAGGCAATCAGCCCCAGCATTTT. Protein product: CASSYTGGGGNQPQHF.

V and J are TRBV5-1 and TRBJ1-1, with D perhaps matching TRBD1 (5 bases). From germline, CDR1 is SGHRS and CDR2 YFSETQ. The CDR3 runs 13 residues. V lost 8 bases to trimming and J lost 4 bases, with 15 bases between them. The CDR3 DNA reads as TGCGCCAGTAACCAGGGTAGTGGCACTGAAGCTTTCTTT. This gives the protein CASNQGSGTEAFF.

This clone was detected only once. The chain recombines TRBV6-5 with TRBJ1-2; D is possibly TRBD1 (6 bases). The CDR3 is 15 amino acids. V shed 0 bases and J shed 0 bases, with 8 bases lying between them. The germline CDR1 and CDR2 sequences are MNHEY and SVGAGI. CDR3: CASSYSRTANYGYTF. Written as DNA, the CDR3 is TGTGCCAGCAGTTACTCTAGGACAGCTAACTATGGCTACACCTTC.

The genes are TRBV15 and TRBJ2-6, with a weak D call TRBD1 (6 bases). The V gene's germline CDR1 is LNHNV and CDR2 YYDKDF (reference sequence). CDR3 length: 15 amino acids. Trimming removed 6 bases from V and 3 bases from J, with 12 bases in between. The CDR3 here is CATSYRAYGANVLTF. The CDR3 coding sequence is TGTGCCACCAGTTACAGGGCGTATGGGGCCAACGTCCTGACTTTC. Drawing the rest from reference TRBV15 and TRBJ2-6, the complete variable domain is DAMVIQNPRYQVTQFGKPVTLSCSQTLNHNVMYWYQQKSSQAPKLLFHYYDKDFNNEADTPDNFQSRRPNTSFCFLDIRSPGLGDTAMYLCATSYRAYGANVLTFGAGSRLTVL.

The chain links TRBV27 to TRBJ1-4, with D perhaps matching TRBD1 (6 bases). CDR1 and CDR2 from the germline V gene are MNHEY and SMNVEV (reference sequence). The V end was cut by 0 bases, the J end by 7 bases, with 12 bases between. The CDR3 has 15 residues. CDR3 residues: CASSLSGGRSEKLFF. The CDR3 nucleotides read TGTGCCAGCAGTTTATCAGGGGGTCGGAGTGAAAAACTGTTTTTT. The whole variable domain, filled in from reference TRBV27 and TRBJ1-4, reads EAQVTQNPRYLITVTGKKLTVTCSQNMNHEYMSWYRQDPGLGLRQIYYSMNVEVTDKGDVPEGYKVSRKEKRNFPLILESPSPNQTSLYFCASSLSGGRSEKLFFGSGTQLSVL.

The CDR3 DNA reads as TGTGCCAGCAGCTTAGCCTACAGGGGCCCCTACGAGCAGTACTTC. It codes for CASSLAYRGPYEQYF. The rearrangement joins TRBV7-6 to TRBJ2-7, with TRBD1 identical over 7 bases. The CDR3 spans 15 residues. The germline V gene encodes CDR1 SGHVS and CDR2 FNYEAQ. Losses at the gene ends were 0 bases for V and 2 bases for J; bases not matched to a gene: 4.

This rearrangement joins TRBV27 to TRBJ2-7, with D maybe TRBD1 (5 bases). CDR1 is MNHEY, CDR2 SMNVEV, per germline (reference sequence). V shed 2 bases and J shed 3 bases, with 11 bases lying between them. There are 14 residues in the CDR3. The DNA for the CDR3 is TGTGCCAGCAGTTTAATGGGGCTCCTCTACGAGCAGTACTTC. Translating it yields CASSLMGLLYEQYF.

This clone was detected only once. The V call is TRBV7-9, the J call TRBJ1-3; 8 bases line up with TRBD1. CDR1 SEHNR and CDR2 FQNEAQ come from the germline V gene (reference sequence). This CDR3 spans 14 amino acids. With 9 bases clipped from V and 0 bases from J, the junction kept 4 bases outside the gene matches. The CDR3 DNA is TGTGCCAGAGGGACAGGCATCTCTGGAAACACCATATATTTT. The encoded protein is CARGTGISGNTIYF. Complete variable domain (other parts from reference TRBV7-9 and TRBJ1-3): DTGVSQNPRHKITKRGQNVTFRCDPISEHNRLYWYRQTLGQGPEFLTYFQNEAQLEKSRLLSDRFSAERPKGSFSTLEIQRTEQGDSAMYLCARGTGISGNTIYFGEGSWLTVV.

CDR3 amino acids: CASSPRQGPSEAFF. DNA of the CDR3: TGTGCCAGCAGCCCCCGACAGGGCCCCTCGGAAGCTTTCTTT. This chain connects TRBV9 to TRBJ1-1; 7 bases match TRBD1. The CDR3 runs 14 residues. Germline V gives CDR1 SGDLS, CDR2 YYNGEE. Trimming removed 4 bases from V and 8 bases from J; junction bases left unmatched: 11. Using reference TRBV9 and TRBJ1-1 for the parts outside the CDR3, the full variable domain is DSGVTQTPKHLITATGQRVTLRCSPRSGDLSVYWYQQSLDQGLQFLIQYYNGEERAKGNILERFSAQQFPDLHSELNLSSLELGDSALYFCASSPRQGPSEAFFGQGTRLTVV.

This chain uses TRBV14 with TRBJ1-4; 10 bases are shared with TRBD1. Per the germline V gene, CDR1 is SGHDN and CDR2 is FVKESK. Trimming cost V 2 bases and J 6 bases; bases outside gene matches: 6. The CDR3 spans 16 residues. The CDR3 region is CASSQLGGTGDEKLFF. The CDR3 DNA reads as TGTGCCAGCAGCCAACTCGGGGGGACAGGGGATGAAAAACTGTTTTTT.

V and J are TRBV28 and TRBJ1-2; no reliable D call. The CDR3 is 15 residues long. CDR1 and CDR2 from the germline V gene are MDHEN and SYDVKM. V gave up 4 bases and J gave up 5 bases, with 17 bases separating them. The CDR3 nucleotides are TGTGCCAGCAGTTCCTCGGGATCCCGAACTTATGGCTACACCTTC. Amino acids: CASSSSGSRTYGYTF.

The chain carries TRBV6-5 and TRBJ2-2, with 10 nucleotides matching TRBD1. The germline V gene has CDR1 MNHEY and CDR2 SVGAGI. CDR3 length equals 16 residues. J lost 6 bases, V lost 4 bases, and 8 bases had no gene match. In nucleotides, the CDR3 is TGTGCCAGCAGTTCCTCCGGGACAGGGGCCCCCGGGGAGCTGTTTTTT. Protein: CASSSSGTGAPGELFF.

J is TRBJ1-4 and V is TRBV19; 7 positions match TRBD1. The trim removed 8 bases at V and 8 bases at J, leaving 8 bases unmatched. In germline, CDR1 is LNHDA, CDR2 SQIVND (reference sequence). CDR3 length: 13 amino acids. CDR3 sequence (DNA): TGTGCCAGTGGCCGACAGGGTAGAGAAAAACTGTTTTTT. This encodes CASGRQGREKLFF.

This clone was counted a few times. The DNA of the CDR3 is TGTGCCAGCAGATCTAACCGACAGCGAGGAGAAGCTTTCTTT. Its protein product is CASRSNRQRGEAFF. The chain combines TRBV7-2 with TRBJ1-1, with a tentative D call TRBD1 (5 bases). The germline V and J ends were trimmed by 6 bases and 8 bases, with 19 bases remaining between them. This CDR3 comprises 14 residues. The germline CDR1 and CDR2 sequences are SGHTA and FQGNSA.

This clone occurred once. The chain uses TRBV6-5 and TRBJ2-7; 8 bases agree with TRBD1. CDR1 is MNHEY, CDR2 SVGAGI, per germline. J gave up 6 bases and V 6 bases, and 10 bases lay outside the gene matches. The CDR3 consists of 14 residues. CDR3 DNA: TGTGCCAGCAGGGACGGAGGACAGGGCTTCGAGCAGTACTTC. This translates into CASRDGGQGFEQYF.

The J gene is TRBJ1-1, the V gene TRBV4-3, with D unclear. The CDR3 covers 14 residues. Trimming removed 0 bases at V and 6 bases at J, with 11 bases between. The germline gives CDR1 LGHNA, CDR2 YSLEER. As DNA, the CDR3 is TGCGCCAGCAGCCAAGATGCCGGGGAGGCTGAAGCTTTCTTT. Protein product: CASSQDAGEAEAFF.